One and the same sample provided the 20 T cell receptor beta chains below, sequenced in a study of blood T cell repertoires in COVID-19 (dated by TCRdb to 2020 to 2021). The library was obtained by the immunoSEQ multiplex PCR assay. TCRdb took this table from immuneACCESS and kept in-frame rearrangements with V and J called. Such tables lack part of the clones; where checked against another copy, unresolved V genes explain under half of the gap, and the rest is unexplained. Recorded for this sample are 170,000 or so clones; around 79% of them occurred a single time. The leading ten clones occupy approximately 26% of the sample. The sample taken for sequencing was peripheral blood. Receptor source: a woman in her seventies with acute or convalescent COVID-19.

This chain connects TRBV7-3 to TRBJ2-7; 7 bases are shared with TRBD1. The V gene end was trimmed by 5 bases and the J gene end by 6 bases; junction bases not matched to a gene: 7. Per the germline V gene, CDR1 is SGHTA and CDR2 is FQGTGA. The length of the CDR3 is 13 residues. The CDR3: CASSRGQVGEQYF. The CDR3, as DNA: TGTGCCAGCAGCCGCGGACAGGTTGGCGAGCAGTACTTC.

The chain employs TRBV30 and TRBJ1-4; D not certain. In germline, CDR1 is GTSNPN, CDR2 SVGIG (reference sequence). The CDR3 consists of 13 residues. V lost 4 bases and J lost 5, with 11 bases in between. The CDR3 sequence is CAWTRALNEKLFF. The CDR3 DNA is TGTGCCTGGACCCGAGCGCTAAATGAAAAACTGTTTTTT. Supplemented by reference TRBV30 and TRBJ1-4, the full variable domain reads SQTIHQWPATLVQPVGSPLSLECTVEGTSNPNLYWYRQAAGRGLQLLFYSVGIGQISSEVPQNLSASRPQDRQFILSSKKLLLSDSGFYLCAWTRALNEKLFFGSGTQLSVL.

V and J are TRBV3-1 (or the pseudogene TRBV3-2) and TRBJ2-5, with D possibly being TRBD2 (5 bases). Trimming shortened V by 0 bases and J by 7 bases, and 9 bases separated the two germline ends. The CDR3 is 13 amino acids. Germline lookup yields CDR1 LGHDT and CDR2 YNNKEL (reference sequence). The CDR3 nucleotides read TGTGCCAGCAGCCAAGAGGCTCGGGGGACCCAGTACTTC. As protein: CASSQEARGTQYF.

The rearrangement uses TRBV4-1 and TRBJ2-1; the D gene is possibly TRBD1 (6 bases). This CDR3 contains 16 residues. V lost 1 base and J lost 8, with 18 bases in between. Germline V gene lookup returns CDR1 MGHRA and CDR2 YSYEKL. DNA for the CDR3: TGCGCCAGCAGCCAAGTTCGTGACAGGCTGTCTGATGAGCAGTTCTTC. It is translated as CASSQVRDRLSDEQFF.

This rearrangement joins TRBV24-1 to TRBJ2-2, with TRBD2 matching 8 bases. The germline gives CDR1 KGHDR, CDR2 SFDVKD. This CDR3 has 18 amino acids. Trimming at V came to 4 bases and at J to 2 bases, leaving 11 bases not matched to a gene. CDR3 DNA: TGTGCCACCAGTGAAAAATTCTCTAGCGGGCGAAACACCGGGGAGCTGTTTTTT. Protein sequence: CATSEKFSSGRNTGELFF.

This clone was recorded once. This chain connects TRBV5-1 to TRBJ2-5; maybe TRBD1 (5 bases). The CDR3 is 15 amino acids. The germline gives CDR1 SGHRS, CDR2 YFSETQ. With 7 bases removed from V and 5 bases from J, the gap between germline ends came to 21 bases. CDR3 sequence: CASGGHAQMAETQYF. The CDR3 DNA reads TGCGCCAGCGGTGGACACGCACAAATGGCCGAGACCCAGTACTTC.

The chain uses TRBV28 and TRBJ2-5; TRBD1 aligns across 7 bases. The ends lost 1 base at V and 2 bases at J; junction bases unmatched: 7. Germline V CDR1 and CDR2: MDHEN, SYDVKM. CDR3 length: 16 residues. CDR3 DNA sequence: TGTGCCAGCAGTTTATCCCCGGGACAGTCACAAGAGACCCAGTACTTC. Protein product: CASSLSPGQSQETQYF.

Here the CDR3 DNA reads TGTGCCAGCAGCGGGCAGCAGGGGACCTTAGACATCAATGAGCAGTTCTTC. This sequence encodes CASSGQQGTLDINEQFF. The chain has TRBV9 and TRBJ2-1; D is possibly TRBD1 (6 bases). V was cut by 3 bases and J by 6 bases, with 22 bases left in between. CDR3 length: 17 amino acids. Germline V gives CDR1 SGDLS, CDR2 YYNGEE.

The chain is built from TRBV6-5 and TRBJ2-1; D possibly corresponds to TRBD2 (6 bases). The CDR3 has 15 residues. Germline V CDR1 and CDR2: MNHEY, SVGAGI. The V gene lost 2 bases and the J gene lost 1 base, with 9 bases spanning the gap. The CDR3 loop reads CASSYTGTSYNEQFF. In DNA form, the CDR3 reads TGTGCCAGCAGTTACACCGGGACTTCCTACAATGAGCAGTTCTTC.

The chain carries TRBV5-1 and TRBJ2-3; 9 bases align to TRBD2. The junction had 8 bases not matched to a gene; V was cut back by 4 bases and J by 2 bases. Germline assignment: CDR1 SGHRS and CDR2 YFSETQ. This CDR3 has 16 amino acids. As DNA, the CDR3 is TGCGCCAGCAGCGTACCTAGCGGGGAAGTCACAGATACGCAGTATTTT. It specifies CASSVPSGEVTDTQYF.

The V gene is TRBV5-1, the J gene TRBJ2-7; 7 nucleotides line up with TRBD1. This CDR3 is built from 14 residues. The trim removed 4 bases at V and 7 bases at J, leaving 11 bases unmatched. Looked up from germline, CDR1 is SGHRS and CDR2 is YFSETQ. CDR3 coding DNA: TGCGCCAGCAGCCCGGAAGGGGGCCGCCGGGAGCAGTACTTC. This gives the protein CASSPEGGRREQYF.

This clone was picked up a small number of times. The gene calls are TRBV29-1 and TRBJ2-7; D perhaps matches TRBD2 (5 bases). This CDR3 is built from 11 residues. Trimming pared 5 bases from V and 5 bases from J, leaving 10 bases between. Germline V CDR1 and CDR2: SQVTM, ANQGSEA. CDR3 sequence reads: CSVFDGNEQYF. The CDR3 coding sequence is TGCAGCGTTTTCGACGGGAACGAGCAGTACTTC.

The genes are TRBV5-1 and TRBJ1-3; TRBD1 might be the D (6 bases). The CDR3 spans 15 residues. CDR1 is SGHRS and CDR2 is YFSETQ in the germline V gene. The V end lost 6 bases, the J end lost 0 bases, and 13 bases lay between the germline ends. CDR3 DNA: TGCGCCAGCAAGCCTACAGGGAGCTCTGGAAACACCATATATTTT. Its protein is CASKPTGSSGNTIYF. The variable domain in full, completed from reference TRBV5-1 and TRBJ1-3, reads KAGVTQTPRYLIKTRGQQVTLSCSPISGHRSVSWYQQTPGQGLQFLFEYFSETQRNKGNFPGRFSGRQFSNSRSEMNVSTLELGDSALYLCASKPTGSSGNTIYFGEGSWLTVV.

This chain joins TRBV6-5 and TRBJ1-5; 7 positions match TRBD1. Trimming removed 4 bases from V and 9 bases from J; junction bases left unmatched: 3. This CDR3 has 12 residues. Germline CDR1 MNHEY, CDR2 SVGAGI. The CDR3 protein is CASSLRQGPQHF. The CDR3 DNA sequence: TGTGCCAGCAGTTTAAGACAGGGGCCCCAGCATTTT.

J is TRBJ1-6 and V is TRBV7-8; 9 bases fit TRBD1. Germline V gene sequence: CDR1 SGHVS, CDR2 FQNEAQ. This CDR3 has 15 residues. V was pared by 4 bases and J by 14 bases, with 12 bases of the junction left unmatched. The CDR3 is CASSSAGTGTATLHF. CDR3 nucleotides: TGTGCCAGCAGCTCTGCCGGGACAGGGACCGCAACCCTCCACTTT.

The chain's CDR3 is CAWSVNGWSGIPNDNTGELFF. The CDR3 DNA follows: TGTGCCTGGAGTGTAAATGGTTGGTCAGGCATCCCAAACGATAACACCGGGGAGCTGTTTTTT. The chain has TRBV30 and TRBJ2-2; D not resolved. V was cut by 0 bases and J by 2 bases, with 28 bases left in between. CDR1 and CDR2 from the germline V gene are GTSNPN and SVGIG (reference sequence). This CDR3 comprises 21 residues.

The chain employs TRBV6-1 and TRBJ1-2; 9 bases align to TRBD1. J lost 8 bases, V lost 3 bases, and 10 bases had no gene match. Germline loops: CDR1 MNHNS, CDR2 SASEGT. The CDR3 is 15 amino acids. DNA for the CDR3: TGTGCCAGCAGTGACGCGGGACAGGGATCGAGAGGCTACACCTTC. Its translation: CASSDAGQGSRGYTF.

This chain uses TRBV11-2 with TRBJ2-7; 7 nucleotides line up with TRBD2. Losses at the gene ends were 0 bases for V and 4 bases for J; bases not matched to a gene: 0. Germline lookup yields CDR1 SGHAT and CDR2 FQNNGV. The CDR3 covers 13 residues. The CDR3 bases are TGTGCCAGCAGCTTAGAGGGAGGGTACGAGCAGTACTTC. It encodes CASSLEGGYEQYF.

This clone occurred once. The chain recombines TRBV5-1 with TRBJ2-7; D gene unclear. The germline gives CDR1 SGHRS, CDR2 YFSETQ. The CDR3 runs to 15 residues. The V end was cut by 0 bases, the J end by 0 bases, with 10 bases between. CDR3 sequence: CASSLAAARSYEQYF. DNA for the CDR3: TGCGCCAGCAGCTTGGCCGCGGCCCGCTCCTACGAGCAGTACTTC.

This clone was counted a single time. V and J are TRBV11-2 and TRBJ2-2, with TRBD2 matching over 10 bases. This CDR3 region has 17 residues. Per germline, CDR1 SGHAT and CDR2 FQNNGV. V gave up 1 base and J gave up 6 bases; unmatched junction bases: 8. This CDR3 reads CASSLVLLAGYPGELFF. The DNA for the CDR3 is TGTGCCAGCAGCTTAGTGCTACTAGCGGGATACCCCGGGGAGCTGTTTTTT.